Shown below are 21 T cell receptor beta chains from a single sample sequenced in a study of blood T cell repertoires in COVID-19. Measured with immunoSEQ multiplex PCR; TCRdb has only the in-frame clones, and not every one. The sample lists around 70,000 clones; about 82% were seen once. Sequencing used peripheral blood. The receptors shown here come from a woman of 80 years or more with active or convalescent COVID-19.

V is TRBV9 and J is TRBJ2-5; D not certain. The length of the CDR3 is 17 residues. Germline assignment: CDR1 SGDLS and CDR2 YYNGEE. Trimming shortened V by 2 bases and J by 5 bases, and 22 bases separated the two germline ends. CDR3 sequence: CASSVSSRKIFSETQYF. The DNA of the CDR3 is TGTGCCAGCAGCGTTAGTTCGCGGAAGATTTTTTCTGAGACCCAGTACTTC.

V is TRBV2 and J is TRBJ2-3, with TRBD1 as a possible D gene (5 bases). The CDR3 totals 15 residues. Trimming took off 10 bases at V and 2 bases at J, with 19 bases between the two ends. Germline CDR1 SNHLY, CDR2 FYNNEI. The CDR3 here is CATQGMTDHTDTQYF. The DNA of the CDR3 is TGTGCCACCCAAGGGATGACAGACCACACAGATACGCAGTATTTT.

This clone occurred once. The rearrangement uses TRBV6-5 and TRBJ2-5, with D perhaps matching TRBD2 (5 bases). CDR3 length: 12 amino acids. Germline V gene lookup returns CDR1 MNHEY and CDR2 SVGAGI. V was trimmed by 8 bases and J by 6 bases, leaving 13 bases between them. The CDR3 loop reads CASSPSSQTQYF. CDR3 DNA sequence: TGTGCCAGCTCCCCTAGCTCGCAGACCCAGTACTTC.

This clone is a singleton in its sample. In DNA form, the CDR3 reads TGTGCCAGCAGGGATAGCGGGAGAGATACGCAGTATTTT. It specifies CASRDSGRDTQYF. The V gene is TRBV6-5, the J gene TRBJ2-3, with 9 bases that match TRBD2. In germline, CDR1 is MNHEY, CDR2 SVGAGI. Trimming removed 6 bases from V and 5 bases from J; junction bases left unmatched: 3. The CDR3 covers 13 residues.

The DNA of the CDR3 is TGTGCCACCAGTGATTCGGACAGGGGAGGCAATCAGCCCCAGCATTTT. Encoded protein: CATSDSDRGGNQPQHF. The chain is built from TRBV24-1 and TRBJ1-5; TRBD1 aligns across 9 bases. The CDR3 covers 16 residues. J lost 2 bases, V lost 2 bases, and 3 bases had no gene match. CDR1 is KGHDR and CDR2 is SFDVKD in the germline V gene.

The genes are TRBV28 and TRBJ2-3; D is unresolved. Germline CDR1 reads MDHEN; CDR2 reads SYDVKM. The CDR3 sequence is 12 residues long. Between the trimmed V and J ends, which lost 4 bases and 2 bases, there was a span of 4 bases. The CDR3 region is CASSSNTDTQYF. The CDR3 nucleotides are TGTGCCAGCAGTTCTAACACAGATACGCAGTATTTT.

CDR3: CASSRRPSESTQSYEQYF. CDR3 coding DNA: TGTGCCAGCAGTCGACGACCTAGCGAGAGTACCCAGTCTTACGAGCAGTACTTC. The chain links TRBV27 to TRBJ2-7; possible D gene TRBD2, 6 bases. The CDR3 sequence is 18 residues long. Per the germline V gene, CDR1 is MNHEY and CDR2 is SMNVEV (reference sequence). The V end was cut by 5 bases, the J end by 4 bases, with 27 bases between.

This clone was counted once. CDR3 protein: CASSRGAGGGRQETQYF. The CDR3 region has the DNA TGTGCCAGCAGCCGTGGGGCGGGAGGGGGGCGCCAAGAGACCCAGTACTTC. This chain connects TRBV7-3 to TRBJ2-5, with TRBD2 identical over 9 bases. Germline V gives CDR1 SGHTA, CDR2 FQGTGA. This CDR3 contains 17 residues. Trimming at V came to 5 bases and at J to 1 base, leaving 11 bases not matched to a gene.

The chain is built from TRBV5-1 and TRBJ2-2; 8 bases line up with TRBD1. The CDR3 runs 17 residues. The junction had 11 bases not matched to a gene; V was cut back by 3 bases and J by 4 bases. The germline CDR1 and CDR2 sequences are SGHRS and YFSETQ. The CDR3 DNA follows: TGCGCCAGCAGCTGGATGAGGACAGGGTCGGGCACCGGGGAGCTGTTTTTT. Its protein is CASSWMRTGSGTGELFF.

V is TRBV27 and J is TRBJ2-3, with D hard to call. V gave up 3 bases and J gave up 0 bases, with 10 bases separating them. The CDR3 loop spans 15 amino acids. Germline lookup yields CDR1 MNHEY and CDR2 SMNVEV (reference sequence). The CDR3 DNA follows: TGTGCCAGCAGTTTTAGCTATCCTAGCACAGATACGCAGTATTTT. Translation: CASSFSYPSTDTQYF.

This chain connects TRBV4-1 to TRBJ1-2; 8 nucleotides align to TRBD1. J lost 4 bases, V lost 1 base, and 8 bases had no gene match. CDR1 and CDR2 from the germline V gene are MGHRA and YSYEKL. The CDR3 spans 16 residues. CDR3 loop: CASSQVSRGLPYGYTF. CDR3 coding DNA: TGCGCCAGCAGCCAAGTATCCAGGGGGCTCCCCTATGGCTACACCTTC.

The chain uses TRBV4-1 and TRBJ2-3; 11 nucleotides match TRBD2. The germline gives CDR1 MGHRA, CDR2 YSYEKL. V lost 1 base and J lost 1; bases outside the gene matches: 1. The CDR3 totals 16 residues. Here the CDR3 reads CASSQVLAGGTDTQYF. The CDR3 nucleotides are TGCGCCAGCAGCCAAGTACTAGCGGGGGGCACAGATACGCAGTATTTT.

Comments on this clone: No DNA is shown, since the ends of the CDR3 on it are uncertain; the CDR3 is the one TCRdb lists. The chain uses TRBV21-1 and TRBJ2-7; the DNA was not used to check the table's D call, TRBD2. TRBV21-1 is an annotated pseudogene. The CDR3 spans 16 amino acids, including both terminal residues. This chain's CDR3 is CASSKVGSGNPYEQYF.

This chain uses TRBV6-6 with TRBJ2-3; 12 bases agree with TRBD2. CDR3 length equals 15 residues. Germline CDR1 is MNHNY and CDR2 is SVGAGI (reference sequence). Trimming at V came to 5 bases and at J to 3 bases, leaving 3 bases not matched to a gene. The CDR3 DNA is TGTGCCAGCAGTACTGGACTAGCGGGGACAGATACGCAGTATTTT. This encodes CASSTGLAGTDTQYF.

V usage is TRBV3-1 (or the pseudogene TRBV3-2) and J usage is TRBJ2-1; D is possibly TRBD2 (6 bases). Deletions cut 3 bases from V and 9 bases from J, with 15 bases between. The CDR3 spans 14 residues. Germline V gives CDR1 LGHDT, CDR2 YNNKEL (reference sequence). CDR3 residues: CASSQVRGRGEQFF. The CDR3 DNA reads TGTGCCAGCAGCCAGGTTCGCGGGCGGGGTGAGCAGTTCTTC.

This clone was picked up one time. The CDR3 nucleotides read TGTGCCAGCAGCCTAAAAAGACCGGGACTAGCTCCGTCCGGGGAGCTGTTTTTT. Its protein is CASSLKRPGLAPSGELFF. V usage is TRBV7-8 and J usage is TRBJ2-2; 9 bases line up with TRBD2. The V segment lost 5 bases and the J segment 6 bases; nucleotides outside the gene matches: 16. The V gene's germline CDR1 is SGHVS and CDR2 FQNEAQ. The CDR3 contains 18 residues.

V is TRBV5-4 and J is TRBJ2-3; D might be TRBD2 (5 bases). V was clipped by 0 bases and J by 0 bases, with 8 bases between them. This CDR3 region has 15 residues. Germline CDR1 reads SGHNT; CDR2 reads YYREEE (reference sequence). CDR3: CASSLVASSTDTQYF. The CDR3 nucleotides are TGTGCCAGCAGCTTGGTAGCGTCTAGCACAGATACGCAGTATTTT.

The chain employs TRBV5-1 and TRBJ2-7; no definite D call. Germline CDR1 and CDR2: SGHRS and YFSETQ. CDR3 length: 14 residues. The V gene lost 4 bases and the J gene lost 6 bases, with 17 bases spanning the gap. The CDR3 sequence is CASSGPSQAPEQYF. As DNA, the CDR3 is TGCGCCAGCAGCGGGCCCAGTCAAGCTCCCGAGCAGTACTTC.

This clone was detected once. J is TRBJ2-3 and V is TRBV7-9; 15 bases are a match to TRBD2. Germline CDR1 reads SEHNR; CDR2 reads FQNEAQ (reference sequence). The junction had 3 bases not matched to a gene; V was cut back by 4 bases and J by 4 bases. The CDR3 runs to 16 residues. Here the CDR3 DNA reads TGTGCCAGCAGCTGGGGACTAGCGGGGGGTCCAGATACGCAGTATTTT. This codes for CASSWGLAGGPDTQYF.

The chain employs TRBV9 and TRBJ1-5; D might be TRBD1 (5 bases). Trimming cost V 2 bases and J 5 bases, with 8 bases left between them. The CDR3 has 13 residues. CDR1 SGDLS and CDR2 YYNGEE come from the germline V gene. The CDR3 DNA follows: TGTGCCAGCAGCGTCGGGGGGTATCAGCCCCAGCATTTT. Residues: CASSVGGYQPQHF.

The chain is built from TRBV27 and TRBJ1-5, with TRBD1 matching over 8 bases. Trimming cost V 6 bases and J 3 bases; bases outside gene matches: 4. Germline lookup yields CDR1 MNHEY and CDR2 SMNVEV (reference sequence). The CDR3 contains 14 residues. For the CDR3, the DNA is TGTGCCAGCAGCTGGACAGGGCTCAATCAGCCCCAGCATTTT. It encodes CASSWTGLNQPQHF.